This T cell receptor beta chain derives from a study of T cell responses to AZD1222 COVID-19 vaccine. Overall study findings and caveats: Unmutated variant regions are reportedly the target of nearly half of TCRs that are spike-specific. No day 14 peak samples; only post-peak repertoires were characterized.

In the case of this clone: The antigen is not known.

Using immunoSEQ multiplex PCR, the repertoire was profiled, and TCRdb retains in-frame clones only, with some absent. The sample comprises around 150,000 clones, about 92% of which are singletons, and 3.5% to 4.5% rests with the top ten. This TCR was sampled from an adult who received the AZD1222 COVID-19 vaccine. The sample consisted of peripheral blood, taken 28 days after the second AZD1222 dose.

CDR3: CASSYSLDNYNEQFF. The CDR3, as DNA: TGTGCCAGCAGTTACTCCCTGGACAACTACAATGAGCAGTTCTTC. This chain connects TRBV6-5 to TRBJ2-1; TRBD1 is a possible D gene (5 bases). The CDR3 length is 15 residues. Per the germline V gene, CDR1 is MNHEY and CDR2 is SVGAGI. V was clipped by 0 bases and J by 3 bases, with 9 bases between them.